This TCR beta chain is drawn from a study of human T cells and chemical hapten exposure. Across the whole study: Investigators sensitized about 2 cm by about 2 cm of upper inner arm skin with 2% DPC. Mostly female patients had alopecia areata, totalis or universalis.

Via MiXCR, TCRdb re-called the RACE reads, giving one row per CDR3 protein. The repertoire holds 380,000 or so distinct CDR3 sequences, with roughly 4.8% as singletons. Time point defined: patch test 1, 2 weeks after DPC sensitization. Treatment indicated: therapeutic diphenylcyclopropenone sensitization with weekly scalp DPC. Material: whole blood, obtained in connection with sensitization to the hapten diphenylcyclopropenone (DPC). This sequence originates from a woman aged 45-59 years with alopecia areata. Some clones in this sample may be carry-over from other donors' samples.

The CDR3 reads CASSFGSETQYF. The CDR3 DNA reads as TGTGCCAGCAGCTTCGGGTCTGAGACCCAGTACTTC. J is TRBJ2-5 and V is TRBV11-2; D gene uncertain. This CDR3 region has 12 residues. V dropped 3 bases and J dropped 5 bases, with 7 bases sitting between them. Germline assignment: CDR1 SGHAT and CDR2 FQNNGV.